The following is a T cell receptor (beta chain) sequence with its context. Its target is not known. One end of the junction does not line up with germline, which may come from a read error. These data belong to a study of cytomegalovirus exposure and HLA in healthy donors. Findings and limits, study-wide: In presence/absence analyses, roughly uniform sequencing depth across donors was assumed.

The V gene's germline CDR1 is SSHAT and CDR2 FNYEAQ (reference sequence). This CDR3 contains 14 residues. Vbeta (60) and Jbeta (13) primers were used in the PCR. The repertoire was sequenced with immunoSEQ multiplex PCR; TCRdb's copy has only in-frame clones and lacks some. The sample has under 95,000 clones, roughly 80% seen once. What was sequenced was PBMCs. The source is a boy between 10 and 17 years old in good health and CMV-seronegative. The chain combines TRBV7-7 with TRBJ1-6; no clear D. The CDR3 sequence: CASSLAASGSPLHF. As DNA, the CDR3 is TGTGCTAGCAGCTTAGCCGCCTCGGGTTCACCCCTCCACTTT.